What follows is one TCR beta chain and its context. Patients picked for sequencing had shown CD8+CD57+ cell expansion detected by flow cytometry. Blood was sampled before the patients had received any therapy. This CDR3 contains 15 residues. The germline gives CDR1 ENHRY, CDR2 SYGVKD. With 8 bases clipped from V and 4 bases from J, the junction kept 8 bases outside the gene matches. This sample is part of a study of CD8+CD57+ T cells in acquired aplastic anemia. Genomic DNA, the template, was used for profiling of the TCR beta VDJ and CDR3. TCRdb fed the reads into MiXCR, producing one record per CDR3 protein. The sample shows about 470,000 distinct CDR3 sequences, roughly a third of them seen only once.

The rearrangement joins TRBV10-3 to TRBJ2-3, with 11 bases identical to TRBD2. Sequenced material: sorted CD4+, CD8+, or CD8+CD57+ T cells (not recorded which) from PBMCs. This receptor was obtained from a human donor with aplastic anemia. In DNA, the CDR3 is TGTGCCATCGGTAACCTAGCGGGAGGTGCAGATACGCAGTATTTT. This sequence encodes CAIGNLAGGADTQYF.